The T cell receptor (beta chain) under discussion was sequenced for a study of immune evolution from preneoplasia to lung adenocarcinoma. This table comes from immunoSEQ multiplex PCR, and its TCRdb copy is limited to in-frame clones, with some not included. The data contain fewer than 9,000 clones, roughly 80% of them seen just once; the ten biggest clones take up approximately 6.6%. V lost 2 bases to trimming and J lost 6 bases; unmatched junction nucleotides: 7. The CDR3 spans 15 residues. Germline V gene data show CDR1 as SGHDT and CDR2 as YYEEEE. Each case's diagnosis was confirmed by two pathologists on H&E.

The TCR sequence derives from a person between 55 and 80 years old with lung adenocarcinoma. Sequencing used FFPE adjacent normal lung tissue. The chain combines TRBV5-6 with TRBJ2-3, with TRBD2 matching over 9 bases. The CDR3 region is CASSFRAGGMDTQYF. The CDR3 region has the DNA TGTGCCAGCAGCTTCCGAGCGGGAGGTATGGATACGCAGTATTTT.